This TCR beta chain emerged from a study of T cells in Graves' hyperthyroidism and ophthalmopathy. The wider study: At the time of initial diagnosis and before any treatment, peripheral blood was collected. Regarding the study as a whole: Within blood appeared most thyroid clonotypes that had expanded above 0.001. Ophthalmopathy was distinguished from stable hyperthyroidism by 13 V-J signatures.

This clonotype has a count of ten or more. Its cognate antigen is unknown. Fresh peripheral blood, roughly 10 ml of it, supplied the PBMCs. What was amplified from RNA transcripts were TCR beta CDR3 regions. The HTBI primer set served for first-round RT-PCR of the TCR CDR3. MiXCR, applied by TCRdb to the multiplex PCR reads, yields one record per CDR3 protein. Found here are 550,000 to 700,000 distinct CDR3 sequences, about 15% of them singletons; the top ten hold 3.5% to 4.5%. The sequencing input was blood. The TCR comes from a woman aged 40 to 49 with Graves' ophthalmopathy.

The CDR3 spells CASSLAWGANEAFF. The CDR3 DNA sequence: TGTGCCAGCAGCTTGGCCTGGGGCGCTAATGAAGCTTTCTTT. The rearrangement links TRBV5-4 to TRBJ1-1, with D possibly matching TRBD1 (5 bases). The length of the CDR3 is 14 residues. CDR1 is SGHNT, CDR2 YYREEE, per germline (reference sequence). V was cut by 0 bases and J by 7 bases, with 13 bases left in between.